This T cell receptor (beta chain) came from a study of a mutant IDH1 vaccine in newly diagnosed glioma. Assay: immunoSEQ multiplex PCR; the TCRdb copy retains only in-frame clones and omits some. The table lists 30,000 to 40,000 clones, approximately 53% of them singletons. This clone has only a few counts. The antigen is not known. The time point here: week 5, during vaccination. Doses consisted of 300 ug of mutant IDH1 20-mer peptide each, paired with topical imiquimod. V trimming: 1 base; J trimming: 4 bases; junction bases outside the gene matches: 12. Germline V gene lookup returns CDR1 LGHNA and CDR2 YSLEER. This CDR3 region has 17 residues.

The genes are TRBV4-3 and TRBJ2-5; 7 bases match TRBD2. This sequence originates from a young woman with glioma. The source material was PBMCs, sampled from a glioma patient whose treatment included an IDH1 peptide vaccine. The CDR3 nucleotides read TGCGCCAGCAGCCAAGGGGTGTCGGGAGGAGGGGCAGAGACCCAGTACTTC. Its protein product is CASSQGVSGGGAETQYF.